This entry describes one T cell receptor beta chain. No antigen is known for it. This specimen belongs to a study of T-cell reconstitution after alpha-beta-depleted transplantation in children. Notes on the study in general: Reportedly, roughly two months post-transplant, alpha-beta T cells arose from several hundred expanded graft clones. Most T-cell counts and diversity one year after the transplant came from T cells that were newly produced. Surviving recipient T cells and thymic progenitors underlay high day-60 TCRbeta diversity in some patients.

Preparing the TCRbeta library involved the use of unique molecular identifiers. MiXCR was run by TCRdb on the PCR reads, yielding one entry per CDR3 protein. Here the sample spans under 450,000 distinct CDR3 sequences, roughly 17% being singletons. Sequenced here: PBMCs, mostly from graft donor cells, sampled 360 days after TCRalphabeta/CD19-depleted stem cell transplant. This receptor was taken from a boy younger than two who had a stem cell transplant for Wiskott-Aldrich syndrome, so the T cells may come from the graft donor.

The CDR3 DNA follows: TGTGCCAGCTCACCCCTGCATGGAAAACAGGGGCGCGAGCAGTACTTC. The encoded protein is CASSPLHGKQGREQYF. This chain links TRBV18 with TRBJ2-7; TRBD1 matches at 7 bases. The V segment lost 3 bases and the J segment 6 bases; nucleotides outside the gene matches: 14. CDR1 KGHSH and CDR2 LQKENI come from the germline V gene. This CDR3 is 16 amino acids long.